Included here is one T cell receptor (beta chain) sequence, with context. Its antigen is unknown. This record comes from a study of graft-versus-host responses after intestinal transplantation. General observations from the study: Among circulating GvH clones, peak levels were associated with early post-transplant declines in HvG clones.

The repertoire was sequenced with immunoSEQ multiplex PCR; TCRdb's copy has only in-frame clones and lacks some. This repertoire shows roughly 100,000 clones, approximately 94% found once; its top ten account for roughly 1%. V was cut by 2 bases and J by 4 bases, with 9 bases left in between. The CDR3 is 14 amino acids. Germline CDR1 reads MNHNS; CDR2 reads SASEGT. The chain uses TRBV6-1 and TRBJ1-5; the D is unclear. The sequencing used unstimulated CD8+ T cells sorted from spleen or lymph node cells, collected before intestinal transplant. This sequence originates from a human donor who received an intestinal transplant. As DNA, the CDR3 is TGTGCCAGCAGTGAATGGGCTCGAAATCAGCCCCAGCATTTT. It specifies CASSEWARNQPQHF.